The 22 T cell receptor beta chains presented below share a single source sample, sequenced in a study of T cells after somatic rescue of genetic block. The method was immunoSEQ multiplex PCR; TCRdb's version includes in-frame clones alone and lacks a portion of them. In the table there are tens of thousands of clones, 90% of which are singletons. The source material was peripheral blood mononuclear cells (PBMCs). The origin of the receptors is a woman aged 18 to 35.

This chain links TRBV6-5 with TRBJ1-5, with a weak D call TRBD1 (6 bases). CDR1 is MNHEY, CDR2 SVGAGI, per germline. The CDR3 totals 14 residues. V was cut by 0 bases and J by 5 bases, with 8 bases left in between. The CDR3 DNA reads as TGTGCCAGCAGTTACTCGGGGGGCGATCAGCCCCAGCATTTT. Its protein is CASSYSGGDQPQHF.

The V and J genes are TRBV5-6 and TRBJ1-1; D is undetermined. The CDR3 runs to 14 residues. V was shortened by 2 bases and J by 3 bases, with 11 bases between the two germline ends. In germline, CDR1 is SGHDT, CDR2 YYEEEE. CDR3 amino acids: CASSFRGIDTEAFF. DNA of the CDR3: TGTGCCAGCAGCTTTAGAGGGATTGACACTGAAGCTTTCTTT.

The CDR3 region has the DNA TGTGCCAGCAGCCCCCCAGTACTCGGGGAAAAACTGTTTTTT. Translation gives CASSPPVLGEKLFF. The chain employs TRBV4-2 and TRBJ1-4; D unclear. The length of the CDR3 is 14 residues. The ends were cut back, 4 bases at V and 8 bases at J, with 14 bases in the middle. Germline-derived CDR1 and CDR2 are LGHNA and YNFKEQ.

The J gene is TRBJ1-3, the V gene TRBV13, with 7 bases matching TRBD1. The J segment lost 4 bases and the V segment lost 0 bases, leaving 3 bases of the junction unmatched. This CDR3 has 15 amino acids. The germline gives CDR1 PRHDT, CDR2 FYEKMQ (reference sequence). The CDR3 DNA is TGTGCCAGCAGCTTAGGCGAGGGGGCAGGAAACACCATATATTTT. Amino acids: CASSLGEGAGNTIYF.

The CDR3 sequence: CASSAGAGPDTQYF. The CDR3 region has the DNA TGCGCCAGCAGCGCCGGAGCGGGACCAGATACGCAGTATTTT. J is TRBJ2-3 and V is TRBV4-3, with TRBD2 matching over 7 bases. V gave up 5 bases and J gave up 4 bases; unmatched junction bases: 6. The germline gives CDR1 LGHNA, CDR2 YSLEER. This CDR3 spans 14 amino acids.

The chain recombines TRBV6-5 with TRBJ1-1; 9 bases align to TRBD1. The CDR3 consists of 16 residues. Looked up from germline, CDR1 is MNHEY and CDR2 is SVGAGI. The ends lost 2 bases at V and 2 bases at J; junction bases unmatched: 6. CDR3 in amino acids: CASSYLQGQGNTEAFF. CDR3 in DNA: TGTGCCAGCAGTTACCTCCAGGGACAGGGAAACACTGAAGCTTTCTTT.

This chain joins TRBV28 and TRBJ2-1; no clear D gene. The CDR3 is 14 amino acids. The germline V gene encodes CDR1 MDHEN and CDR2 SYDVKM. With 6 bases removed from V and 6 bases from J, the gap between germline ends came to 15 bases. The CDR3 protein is CASRGQPRGNEQFF. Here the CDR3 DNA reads TGTGCCAGCAGAGGCCAGCCTCGTGGCAATGAGCAGTTCTTC.

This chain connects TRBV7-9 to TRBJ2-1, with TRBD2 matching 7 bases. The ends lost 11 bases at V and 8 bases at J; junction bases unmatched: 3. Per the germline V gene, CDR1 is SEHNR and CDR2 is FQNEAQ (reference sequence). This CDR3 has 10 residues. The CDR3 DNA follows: TGTGCCGGGGAGGGTTATGAGCAGTTCTTC. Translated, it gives CAGEGYEQFF. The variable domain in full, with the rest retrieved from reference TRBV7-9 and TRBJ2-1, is DTGVSQNPRHKITKRGQNVTFRCDPISEHNRLYWYRQTLGQGPEFLTYFQNEAQLEKSRLLSDRFSAERPKGSFSTLEIQRTEQGDSAMYLCAGEGYEQFFGPGTRLTVL.

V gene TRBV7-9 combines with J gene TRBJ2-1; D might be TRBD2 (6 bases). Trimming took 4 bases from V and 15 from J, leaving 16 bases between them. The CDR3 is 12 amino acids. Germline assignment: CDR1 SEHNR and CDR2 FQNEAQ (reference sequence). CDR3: CASSYGTPWLFF. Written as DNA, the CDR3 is TGTGCCAGCAGCTACGGGACTCCTTGGTTGTTCTTC.

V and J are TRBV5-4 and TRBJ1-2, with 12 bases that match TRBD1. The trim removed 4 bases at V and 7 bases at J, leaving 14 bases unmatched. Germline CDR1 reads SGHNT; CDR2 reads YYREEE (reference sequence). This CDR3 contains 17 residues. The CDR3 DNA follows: TGTGCCAGCAGCGGTCCCGGGACAGGGGGCCGGAAGGGTGGCTACACCTTC. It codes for CASSGPGTGGRKGGYTF.

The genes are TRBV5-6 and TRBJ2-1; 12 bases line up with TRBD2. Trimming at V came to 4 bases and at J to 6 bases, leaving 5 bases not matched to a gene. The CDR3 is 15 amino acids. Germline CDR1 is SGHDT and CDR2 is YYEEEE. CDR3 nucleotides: TGTGCCAGCAGCCTGCCGGGACTAGCGGGCAATGAGCAGTTCTTC. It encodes CASSLPGLAGNEQFF. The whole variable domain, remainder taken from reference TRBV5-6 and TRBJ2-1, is DAGVTQSPTHLIKTRGQQVTLRCSPKSGHDTVSWYQQALGQGPQFIFQYYEEEERQRGNFPDRFSGHQFPNYSSELNVNALLLGDSALYLCASSLPGLAGNEQFFGPGTRLTVL.

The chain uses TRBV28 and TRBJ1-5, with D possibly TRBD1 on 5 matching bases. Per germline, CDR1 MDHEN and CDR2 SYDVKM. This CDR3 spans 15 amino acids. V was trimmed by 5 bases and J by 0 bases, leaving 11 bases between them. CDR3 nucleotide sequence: TGTGCCAGCAGTGTCCCCACAGGTAGCAATCAGCCCCAGCATTTT. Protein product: CASSVPTGSNQPQHF.

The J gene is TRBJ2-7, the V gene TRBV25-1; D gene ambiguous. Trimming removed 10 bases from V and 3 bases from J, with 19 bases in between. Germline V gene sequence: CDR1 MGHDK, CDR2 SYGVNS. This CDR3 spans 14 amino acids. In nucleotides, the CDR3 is TGTGCCACCGGGCCGGGCCCCACTATCTACGAGCAGTACTTC. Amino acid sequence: CATGPGPTIYEQYF.

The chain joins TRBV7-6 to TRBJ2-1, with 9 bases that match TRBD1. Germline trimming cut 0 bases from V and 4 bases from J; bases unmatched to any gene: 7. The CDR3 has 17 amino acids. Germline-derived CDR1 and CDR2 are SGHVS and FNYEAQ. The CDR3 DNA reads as TGTGCCAGCAGCTTAGCCGGTCGACAGGGGGTTTACAATGAGCAGTTCTTC. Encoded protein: CASSLAGRQGVYNEQFF.

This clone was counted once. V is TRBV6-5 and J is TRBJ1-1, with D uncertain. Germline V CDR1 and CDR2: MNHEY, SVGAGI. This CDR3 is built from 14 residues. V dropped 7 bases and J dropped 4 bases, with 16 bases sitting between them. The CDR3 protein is CASTPRAASTEAFF. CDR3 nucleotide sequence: TGTGCCAGCACCCCCCGGGCGGCGAGCACTGAAGCTTTCTTT.

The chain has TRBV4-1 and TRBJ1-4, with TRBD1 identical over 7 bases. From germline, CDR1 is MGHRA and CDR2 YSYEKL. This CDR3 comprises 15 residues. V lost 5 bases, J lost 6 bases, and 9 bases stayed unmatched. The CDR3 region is CASSFRLTGDEKLFF. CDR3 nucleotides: TGCGCCAGCAGCTTCCGACTTACAGGGGATGAAAAACTGTTTTTT.

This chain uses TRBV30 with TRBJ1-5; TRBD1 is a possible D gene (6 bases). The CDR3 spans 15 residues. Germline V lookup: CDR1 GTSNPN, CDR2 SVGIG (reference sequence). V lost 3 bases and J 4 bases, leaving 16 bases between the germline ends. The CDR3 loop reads CAWSEHAGQNQPQHF. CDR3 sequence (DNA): TGTGCCTGGAGCGAACACGCAGGACAGAATCAGCCCCAGCATTTT.

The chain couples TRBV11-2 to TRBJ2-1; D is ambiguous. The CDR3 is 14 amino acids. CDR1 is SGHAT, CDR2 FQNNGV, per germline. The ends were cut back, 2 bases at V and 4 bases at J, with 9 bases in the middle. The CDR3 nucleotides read TGTGCCAGCAGCTTAATGAGATTTTACAATGAGCAGTTCTTC. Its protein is CASSLMRFYNEQFF.

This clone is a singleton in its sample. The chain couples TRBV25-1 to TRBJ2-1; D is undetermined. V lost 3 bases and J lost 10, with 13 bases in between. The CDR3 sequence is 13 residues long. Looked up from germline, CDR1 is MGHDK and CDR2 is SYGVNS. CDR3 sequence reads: CASSDKDPGEQFF. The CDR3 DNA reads TGTGCCAGCAGTGATAAGGACCCCGGGGAGCAGTTCTTC. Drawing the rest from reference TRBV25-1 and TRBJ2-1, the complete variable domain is EADIYQTPRYLVIGTGKKITLECSQTMGHDKMYWYQQDPGMELHLIHYSYGVNSTEKGDLSSESTVSRIRTEHFPLTLESARPSHTSQYLCASSDKDPGEQFFGPGTRLTVL.

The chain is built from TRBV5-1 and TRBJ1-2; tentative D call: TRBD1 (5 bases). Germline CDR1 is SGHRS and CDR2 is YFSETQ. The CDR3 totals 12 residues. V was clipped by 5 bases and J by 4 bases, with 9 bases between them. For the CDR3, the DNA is TGCGCCAGCAGTCAGGGTTTCTATGGCTACACCTTC. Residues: CASSQGFYGYTF.

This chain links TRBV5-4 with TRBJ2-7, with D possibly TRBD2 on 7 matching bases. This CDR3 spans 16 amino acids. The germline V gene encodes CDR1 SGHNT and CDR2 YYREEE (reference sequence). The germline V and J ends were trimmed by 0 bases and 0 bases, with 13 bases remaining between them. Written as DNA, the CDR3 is TGTGCCAGCAGCTTGGCCGGGGGGCGGGGCTCCTACGAGCAGTACTTC. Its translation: CASSLAGGRGSYEQYF.

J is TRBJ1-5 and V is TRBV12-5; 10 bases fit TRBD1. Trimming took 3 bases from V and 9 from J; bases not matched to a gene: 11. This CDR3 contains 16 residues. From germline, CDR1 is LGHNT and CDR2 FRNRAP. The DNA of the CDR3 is TGTGCTAGTGGTTTCCAGGACAGGGGGATACCGGGGCCCCAGCATTTT. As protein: CASGFQDRGIPGPQHF.